This T cell receptor beta chain was observed in a study of shared clonotypes between healthy human individuals. This clone has a handful of counts. Its antigen is still unknown. General study points: Only a few donors were included, so the genetic and exposure-history diversity represented was limited.

Per the original data handling: From ImmunoSEQ came sequences covering only the junction and carrying no quality scores, so filtering differed. The protocol was immunoSEQ multiplex PCR, while the TCRdb copy is restricted to in-frame clones and leaves out a portion. V, J and clone size are those of that table, while D and trimming were read from the DNA. The data hold about 1 million clones, with 65% to 75% observed a single time. The length of the CDR3 is 14 residues. The ends lost 5 bases at V and 7 bases at J; junction bases unmatched: 5. Per germline, CDR1 MNHNS and CDR2 SASEGT. V is TRBV6-1 and J is TRBJ1-4, with TRBD1 identical over 9 bases. The sequence was obtained from a man younger than 35 in good health. The sequenced sample was memory CD4+ T cells sorted from blood. Subset denoted: CD45RA-negative fraction. The CDR3 sequence is CASSSGQGREKLFF. The CDR3 nucleotides read TGTGCCAGCAGTTCGGGACAGGGTCGTGAAAAACTGTTTTTT.